The rows below give T cell receptor beta chains drawn from one sample of a study of blood T cell repertoires in COVID-19. Produced via immunoSEQ multiplex PCR; TCRdb's table is partial and in-frame only. The sample holds tens of thousands of clones, roughly four fifths seen once. The specimen sequenced was peripheral blood. The receptor set was obtained from a man in his fifties or sixties with active or convalescent COVID-19. Each CDR3 is given with its conserved first and last residue. A D gene is named only where the DNA matches it firmly. Some rows mark clone size as missing; the rest say once, few, many or name a class of expanded clone.

CDR3 length: 16; D gene: TRBD1; V gene: TRBV5-1; clone size: .; J gene: TRBJ2-5; CDR3 protein: CASSYGQGSRVETQYF; CDR3 DNA: TGCGCCAGCAGCTACGGACAGGGCTCGAGGGTAGAGACCCAGTACTTC
CDR3 length: 15; D gene: TRBD1; V gene: TRBV9; clone size: .; J gene: TRBJ2-7; CDR3 protein: CASSARDSRSYEQYF; CDR3 DNA: TGTGCCAGCAGCGCCCGGGACAGCCGATCCTACGAGCAGTACTTC
CDR3 length: 12; D gene: .; V gene: TRBV19; clone size: .; J gene: TRBJ2-1; CDR3 protein: CASSPQINEQFF; CDR3 DNA: TGTGCCAGTAGTCCACAGATAAATGAGCAGTTCTTC
CDR3 length: 12; D gene: .; V gene: TRBV29-1; clone size: .; J gene: TRBJ2-1; CDR3 protein: CSARTVYNEQFF; CDR3 DNA: TGCAGCGCCAGGACAGTCTACAATGAGCAGTTCTTC
CDR3 length: 15; D gene: TRBD1; V gene: TRBV2; clone size: .; J gene: TRBJ2-5; CDR3 protein: CASRREQGASGTQYF; CDR3 DNA: TGTGCCAGCAGGAGAGAACAGGGGGCGTCGGGGACCCAGTACTTC
CDR3 length: 13; D gene: .; V gene: TRBV25-1; clone size: .; J gene: TRBJ1-2; CDR3 protein: CASSQGGGYGYTF; CDR3 DNA: TGTGCCAGCAGTCAGGGAGGGGGCTATGGCTACACCTTC
CDR3 length: 15; D gene: TRBD1; V gene: TRBV3-1/TRBV3-2; clone size: .; J gene: TRBJ2-2; CDR3 protein: CASSQPGQGTGELFF; CDR3 DNA: TGTGCCAGCAGCCAACCGGGACAGGGAACCGGGGAGCTGTTTTTT
CDR3 length: 15; D gene: .; V gene: TRBV19; clone size: .; J gene: TRBJ1-1; CDR3 protein: CASSSASGAITEAFF; CDR3 DNA: TGTGCCAGTAGTTCAGCAAGCGGGGCAATCACTGAAGCTTTCTTT
CDR3 length: 14; D gene: .; V gene: TRBV10-3; clone size: .; J gene: TRBJ2-7; CDR3 protein: CAIRPDGGAYEQYF; CDR3 DNA: TGTGCCATCAGACCCGACGGCGGGGCCTACGAGCAGTACTTC
CDR3 length: 14; D gene: .; V gene: TRBV7-2; clone size: once; J gene: TRBJ2-2; CDR3 protein: CASSLMRVSGELFF; CDR3 DNA: TGTGCCAGCAGCTTAATGCGGGTCTCCGGGGAGCTGTTTTTT
CDR3 length: 16; D gene: .; V gene: TRBV7-6; clone size: .; J gene: TRBJ1-4; CDR3 protein: CASSSAGGGNNEKLFF; CDR3 DNA: TGTGCCAGCAGCTCCGCGGGGGGCGGTAATAATGAAAAACTGTTTTTT
CDR3 length: 17; D gene: TRBD1; V gene: TRBV18; clone size: .; J gene: TRBJ2-2; CDR3 protein: CASSPLLGTGNTGELFF; CDR3 DNA: TGTGCCAGCTCACCACTACTCGGGACAGGGAACACCGGGGAGCTGTTTTTT
CDR3 length: 14; D gene: .; V gene: TRBV28; clone size: .; J gene: TRBJ1-2; CDR3 protein: CASIRQAVPYGYTF; CDR3 DNA: TGTGCCAGCATCAGACAGGCGGTTCCCTATGGCTACACCTTC
CDR3 length: 13; D gene: TRBD1; V gene: TRBV5-4; clone size: .; J gene: TRBJ1-1; CDR3 protein: CASRWTGNTEAFF; CDR3 DNA: TGTGCCAGCAGGTGGACAGGAAACACTGAAGCTTTCTTT
CDR3 length: 16; D gene: TRBD1; V gene: TRBV28; clone size: .; J gene: TRBJ1-5; CDR3 protein: CASSQPTGKRGQPQHF; CDR3 DNA: TGTGCCAGCAGCCAACCGACAGGGAAGAGAGGTCAGCCCCAGCATTTT
CDR3 length: 19; D gene: TRBD1; V gene: TRBV19; clone size: .; J gene: TRBJ1-5; CDR3 protein: CASHIAGTGGAYSNQPQHF; CDR3 DNA: TGTGCCAGTCACATTGCCGGGACAGGGGGCGCGTATAGCAATCAGCCCCAGCATTTT
CDR3 length: 14; D gene: .; V gene: TRBV3-1/TRBV3-2; clone size: .; J gene: TRBJ1-4; CDR3 protein: CASSLTGGEEKLFF; CDR3 DNA: TGTGCCAGCAGCCTCACGGGGGGGGAGGAAAAACTGTTTTTT